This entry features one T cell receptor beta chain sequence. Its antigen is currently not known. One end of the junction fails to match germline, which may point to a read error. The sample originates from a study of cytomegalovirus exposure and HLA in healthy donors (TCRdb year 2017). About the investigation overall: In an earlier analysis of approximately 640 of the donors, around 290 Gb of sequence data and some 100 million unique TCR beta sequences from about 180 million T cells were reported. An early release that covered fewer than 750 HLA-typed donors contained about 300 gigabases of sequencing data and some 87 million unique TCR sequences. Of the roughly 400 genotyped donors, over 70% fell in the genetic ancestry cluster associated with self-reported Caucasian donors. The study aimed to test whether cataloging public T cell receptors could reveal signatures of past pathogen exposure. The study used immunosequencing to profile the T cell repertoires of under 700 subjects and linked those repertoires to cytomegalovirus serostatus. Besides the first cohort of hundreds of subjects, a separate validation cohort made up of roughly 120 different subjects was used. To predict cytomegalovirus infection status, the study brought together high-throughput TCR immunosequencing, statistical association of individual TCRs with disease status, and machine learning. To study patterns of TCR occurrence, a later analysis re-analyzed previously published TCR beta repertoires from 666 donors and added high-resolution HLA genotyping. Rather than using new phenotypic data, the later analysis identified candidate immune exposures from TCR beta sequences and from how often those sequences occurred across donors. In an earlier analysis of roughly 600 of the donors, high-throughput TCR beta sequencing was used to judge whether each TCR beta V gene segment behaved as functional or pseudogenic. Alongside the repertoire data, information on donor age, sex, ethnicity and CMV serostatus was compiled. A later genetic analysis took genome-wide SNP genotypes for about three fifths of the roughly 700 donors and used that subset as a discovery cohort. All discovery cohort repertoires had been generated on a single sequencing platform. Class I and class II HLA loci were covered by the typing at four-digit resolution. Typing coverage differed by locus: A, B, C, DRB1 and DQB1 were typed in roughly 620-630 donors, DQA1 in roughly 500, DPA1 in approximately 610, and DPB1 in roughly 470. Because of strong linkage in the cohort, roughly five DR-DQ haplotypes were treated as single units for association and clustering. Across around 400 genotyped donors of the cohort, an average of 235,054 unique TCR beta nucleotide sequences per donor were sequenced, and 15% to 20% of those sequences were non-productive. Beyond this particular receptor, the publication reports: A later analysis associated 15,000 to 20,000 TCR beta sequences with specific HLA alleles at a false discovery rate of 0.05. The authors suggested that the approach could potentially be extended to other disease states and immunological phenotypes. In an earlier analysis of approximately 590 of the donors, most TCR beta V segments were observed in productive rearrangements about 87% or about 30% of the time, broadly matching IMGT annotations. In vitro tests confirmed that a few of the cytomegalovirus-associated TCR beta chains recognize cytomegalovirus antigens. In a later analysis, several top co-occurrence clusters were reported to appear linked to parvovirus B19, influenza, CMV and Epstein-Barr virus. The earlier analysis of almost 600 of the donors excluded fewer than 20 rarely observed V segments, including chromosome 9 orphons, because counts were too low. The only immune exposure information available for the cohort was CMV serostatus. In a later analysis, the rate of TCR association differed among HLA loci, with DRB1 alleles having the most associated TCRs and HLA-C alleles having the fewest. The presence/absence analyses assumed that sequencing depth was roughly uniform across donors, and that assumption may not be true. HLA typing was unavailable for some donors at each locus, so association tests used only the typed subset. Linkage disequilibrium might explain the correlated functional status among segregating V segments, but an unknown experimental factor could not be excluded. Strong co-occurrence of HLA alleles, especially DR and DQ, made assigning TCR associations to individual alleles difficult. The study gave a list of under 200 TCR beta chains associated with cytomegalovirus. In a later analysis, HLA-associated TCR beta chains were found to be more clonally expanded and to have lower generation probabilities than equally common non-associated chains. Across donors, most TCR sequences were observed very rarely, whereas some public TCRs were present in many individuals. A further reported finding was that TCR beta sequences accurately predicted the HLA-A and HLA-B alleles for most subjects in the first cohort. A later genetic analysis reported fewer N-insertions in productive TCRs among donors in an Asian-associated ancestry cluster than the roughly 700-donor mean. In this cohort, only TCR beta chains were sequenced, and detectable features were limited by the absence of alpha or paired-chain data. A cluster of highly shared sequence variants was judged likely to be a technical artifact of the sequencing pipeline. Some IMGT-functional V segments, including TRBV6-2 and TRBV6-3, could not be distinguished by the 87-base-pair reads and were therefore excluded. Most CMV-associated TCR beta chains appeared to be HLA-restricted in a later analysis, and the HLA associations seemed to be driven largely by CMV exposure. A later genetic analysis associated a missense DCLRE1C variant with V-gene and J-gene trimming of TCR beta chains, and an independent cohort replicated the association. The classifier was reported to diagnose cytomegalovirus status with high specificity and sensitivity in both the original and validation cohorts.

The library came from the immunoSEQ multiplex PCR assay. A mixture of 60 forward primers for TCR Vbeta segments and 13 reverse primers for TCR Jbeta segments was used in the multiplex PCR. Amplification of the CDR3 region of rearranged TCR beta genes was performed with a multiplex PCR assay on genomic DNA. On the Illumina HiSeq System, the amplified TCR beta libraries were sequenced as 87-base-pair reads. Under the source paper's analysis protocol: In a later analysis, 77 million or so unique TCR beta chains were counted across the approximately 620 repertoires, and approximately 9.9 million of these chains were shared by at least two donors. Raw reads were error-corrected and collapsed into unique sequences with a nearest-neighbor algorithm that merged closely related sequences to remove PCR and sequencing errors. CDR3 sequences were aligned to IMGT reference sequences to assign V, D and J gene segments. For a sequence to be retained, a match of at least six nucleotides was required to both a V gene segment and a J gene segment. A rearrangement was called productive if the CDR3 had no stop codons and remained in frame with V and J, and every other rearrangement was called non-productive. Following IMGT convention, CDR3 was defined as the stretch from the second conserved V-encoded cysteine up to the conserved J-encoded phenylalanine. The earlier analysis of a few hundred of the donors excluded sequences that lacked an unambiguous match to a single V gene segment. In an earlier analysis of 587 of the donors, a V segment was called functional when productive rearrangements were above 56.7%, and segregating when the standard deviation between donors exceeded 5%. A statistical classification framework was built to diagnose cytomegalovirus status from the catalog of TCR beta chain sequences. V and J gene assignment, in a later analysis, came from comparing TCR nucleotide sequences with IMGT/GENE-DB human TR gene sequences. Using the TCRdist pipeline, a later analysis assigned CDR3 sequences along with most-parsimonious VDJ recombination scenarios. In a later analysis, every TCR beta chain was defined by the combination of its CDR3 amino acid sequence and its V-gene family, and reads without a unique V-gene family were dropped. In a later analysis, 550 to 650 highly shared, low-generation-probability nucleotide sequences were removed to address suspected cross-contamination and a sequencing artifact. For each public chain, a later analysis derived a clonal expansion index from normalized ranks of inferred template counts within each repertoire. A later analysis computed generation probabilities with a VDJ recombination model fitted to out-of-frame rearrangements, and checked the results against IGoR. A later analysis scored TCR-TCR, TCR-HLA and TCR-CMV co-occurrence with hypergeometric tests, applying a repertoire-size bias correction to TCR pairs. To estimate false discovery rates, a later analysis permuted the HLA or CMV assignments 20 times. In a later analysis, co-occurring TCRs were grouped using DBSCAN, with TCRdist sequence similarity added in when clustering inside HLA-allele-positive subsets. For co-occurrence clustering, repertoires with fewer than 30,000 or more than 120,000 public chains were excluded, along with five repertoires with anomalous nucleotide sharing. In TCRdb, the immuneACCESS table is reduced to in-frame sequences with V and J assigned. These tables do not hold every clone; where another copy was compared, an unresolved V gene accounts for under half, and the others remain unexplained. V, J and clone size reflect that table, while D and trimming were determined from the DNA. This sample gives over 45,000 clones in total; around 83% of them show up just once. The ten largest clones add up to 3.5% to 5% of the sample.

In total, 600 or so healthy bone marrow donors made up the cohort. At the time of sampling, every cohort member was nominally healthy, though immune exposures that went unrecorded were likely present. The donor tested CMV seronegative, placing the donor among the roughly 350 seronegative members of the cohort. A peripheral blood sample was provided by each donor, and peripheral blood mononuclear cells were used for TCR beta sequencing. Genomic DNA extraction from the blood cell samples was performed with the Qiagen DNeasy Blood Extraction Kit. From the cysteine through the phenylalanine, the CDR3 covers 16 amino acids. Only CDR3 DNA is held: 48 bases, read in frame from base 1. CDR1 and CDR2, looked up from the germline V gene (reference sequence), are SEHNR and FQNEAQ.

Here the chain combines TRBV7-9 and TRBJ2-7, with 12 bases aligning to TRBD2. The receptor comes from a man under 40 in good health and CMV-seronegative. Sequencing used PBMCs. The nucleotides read TGTTCCAGCAGCCTCACCGGACTAGCGGGAAATGACGAGCAGTACTTC. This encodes CSSSLTGLAGNDEQYF.